The 17 T cell receptor beta chains listed next were all sequenced from one sample in a study of beta chain features in type 1 diabetes. The investigators reverse transcribed all of the isolated RNA, so they sequenced expressed TCRB transcripts. Clones were sequenced by immunoSEQ multiplex PCR, and TCRdb holds only the in-frame ones, with some missing. The data hold 600,000 or so clones, with over 13% observed a single time. Study outcomes and limitations: Among all four CD4+ subsets, Type 1 diabetes patients had TCRB CDR3s that were moderately but significantly shorter.

Their target antigens are unknown. The material sequenced was naive CD4+ T cells from blood. These receptors were taken from a man aged 18 to 35 with type 1 diabetes.

The chain joins TRBV7-2 to TRBJ1-4; no definite D call. In germline, CDR1 is SGHTA, CDR2 FQGNSA. This CDR3 comprises 11 residues. Trimming removed 4 bases at V and 11 bases at J, with 8 bases between. This CDR3 reads CASSYGSKLFF. The CDR3 coding sequence is TGTGCCAGCAGCTACGGATCCAAACTGTTTTTT. Combining the CDR3 with reference TRBV7-2 and TRBJ1-4 gives the whole variable domain GAGVSQSPSNKVTEKGKDVELRCDPISGHTALYWYRQSLGQGLEFLIYFQGNSAPDKSGLPSDRFSAERTGGSVSTLTIQRTQQEDSAVYLCASSYGSKLFFGSGTQLSVL.

In this sample, this clone turned up a few times. The chain employs TRBV30 and TRBJ2-7, with D unresolved. Germline V gene data show CDR1 as GTSNPN and CDR2 as SVGIG (reference sequence). The CDR3 extends over 13 amino acids. V lost 8 bases to trimming and J lost 0 bases, with 14 bases between them. CDR3 sequence reads: CAGIRYTSYEQYF. For the CDR3, the DNA is TGTGCCGGAATCAGATATACCTCCTACGAGCAGTACTTC. The whole variable domain, filled in from reference TRBV30 and TRBJ2-7, reads SQTIHQWPATLVQPVGSPLSLECTVEGTSNPNLYWYRQAAGRGLQLLFYSVGIGQISSEVPQNLSASRPQDRQFILSSKKLLLSDSGFYLCAGIRYTSYEQYFGPGTRLTVT.

The rearrangement joins TRBV7-2 to TRBJ2-7, with a tentative D call TRBD2 (6 bases). The CDR3 extends over 13 amino acids. V gave up 5 bases and J gave up 7 bases, with 15 bases separating them. Looked up from germline, CDR1 is SGHTA and CDR2 is FQGNSA. In DNA, the CDR3 is TGTGCCAGCAGCCCAGGTCATGGAGGGGAGCAGTACTTC. Its translation is CASSPGHGGEQYF.

Only a few counts were recorded for this clone. The CDR3 nucleotides read TGCGCCAGCAGCTCGGTGGCTAGCACAGATACGCAGTATTTT. Protein product: CASSSVASTDTQYF. V is TRBV5-1 and J is TRBJ2-3; no firm D call. Trimming stripped 3 bases from V and 0 bases from J, with 8 bases between. Germline lookup yields CDR1 SGHRS and CDR2 YFSETQ. This CDR3 spans 14 amino acids.

This chain links TRBV5-6 with TRBJ1-2, with D uncertain. Deletions cut 0 bases from V and 5 bases from J, with 14 bases between. The CDR3 has 15 residues. Germline-derived CDR1 and CDR2 are SGHDT and YYEEEE. The CDR3 nucleotides read TGTGCCAGCAGCTTGGTCGCCAGGTCGTTTTATGGCTACACCTTC. Protein sequence: CASSLVARSFYGYTF. The complete variable domain, with remaining parts taken from reference TRBV5-6 and TRBJ1-2, reads DAGVTQSPTHLIKTRGQQVTLRCSPKSGHDTVSWYQQALGQGPQFIFQYYEEEERQRGNFPDRFSGHQFPNYSSELNVNALLLGDSALYLCASSLVARSFYGYTFGSGTRLTVV.

The chain carries TRBV4-1 and TRBJ2-5; TRBD2 might be the D (5 bases). The V end lost 3 bases, the J end lost 5 bases, and 13 bases lay between the germline ends. This CDR3 contains 14 residues. Germline CDR1 is MGHRA and CDR2 is YSYEKL. The DNA of the CDR3 is TGCGCCAGCAGCCAGATGCCTAGCCGGGAGACCCAGTACTTC. Protein: CASSQMPSRETQYF.

This clone was seen a few times. Other DNA sequences in the same sample also yield this CDR3. CDR3 nucleotide sequence: TGCAGTGCTAGTAAGGGCGAGCAGTACTTC. Translating it yields CSASKGEQYF. This sequence joins TRBV20-1 and TRBJ2-7; no firm D call. CDR3 length: 10 residues. V was pared by 3 bases and J by 6 bases, with 6 bases between. Germline V gives CDR1 DFQATT, CDR2 SNEGSKA (reference sequence).

This chain links TRBV7-2 with TRBJ2-1; TRBD2 matches at 8 bases. The CDR3 runs to 15 residues. V lost 5 bases and J lost 5; bases outside the gene matches: 8. CDR1 is SGHTA, CDR2 FQGNSA, per germline. CDR3 in amino acids: CASSNTGLADNEQFF. The CDR3 DNA reads TGTGCCAGCAGCAACACCGGACTAGCAGACAATGAGCAGTTCTTC.

This rearrangement joins TRBV7-2 to TRBJ2-1, with D perhaps matching TRBD1 (5 bases). CDR1 is SGHTA, CDR2 FQGNSA, per germline. Trimming cost V 3 bases and J 4 bases, with 13 bases left between them. This CDR3 region has 15 residues. In DNA form, the CDR3 reads TGTGCCAGCAGCTTGTCGTCAGGGATATACAATGAGCAGTTCTTC. Translation: CASSLSSGIYNEQFF.

This clone was seen only a few times. This chain connects TRBV18 to TRBJ2-4; the D is unclear. CDR3 length: 13 amino acids. Trimming took 3 bases from V and 5 from J, leaving 8 bases between them. CDR1 is KGHSH and CDR2 is LQKENI in the germline V gene. In DNA form, the CDR3 reads TGTGCCAGCTCACCTTTCGGAGAAAACATTCAGTACTTC. Translated: CASSPFGENIQYF.

This clone appeared a few times. The chain is built from TRBV10-3 and TRBJ1-1, with TRBD1 matching 10 bases. In germline, CDR1 is ENHRY, CDR2 SYGVKD. With 3 bases clipped from V and 1 base from J, the junction kept 5 bases outside the gene matches. CDR3 length equals 16 residues. CDR3 sequence: CAISEAGQGSNTEAFF. The DNA for the CDR3 is TGTGCCATCAGTGAAGCGGGACAGGGGTCGAACACTGAAGCTTTCTTT.

This clone has more than one count but fewer than ten. V usage is TRBV6-6 and J usage is TRBJ2-4; 8 bases fit TRBD1. The CDR3 extends over 15 amino acids. Looked up from germline, CDR1 is MNHNY and CDR2 is SVGAGI (reference sequence). Trimming at V came to 1 base and at J to 9 bases, leaving 8 bases not matched to a gene. The CDR3 here is CASSYFSGGGSIQYF. CDR3 nucleotides: TGTGCCAGCAGTTACTTTTCAGGGGGCGGAAGCATTCAGTACTTC.

V is TRBV6-1 and J is TRBJ2-5; TRBD1 matches 10 bases. The CDR3 loop spans 14 amino acids. The V segment lost 8 bases and the J segment 3 bases; nucleotides outside the gene matches: 6. Per the germline V gene, CDR1 is MNHNS and CDR2 is SASEGT. This CDR3 is CASRDRGLEETQYF. CDR3 DNA: TGTGCCAGCCGGGACAGGGGTTTGGAAGAGACCCAGTACTTC.

The chain has TRBV6-6 and TRBJ2-2; 7 nucleotides line up with TRBD1. The CDR3 is made up of 13 amino acids. The J segment lost 4 bases and the V segment lost 7 bases, leaving 3 bases of the junction unmatched. Germline values: CDR1 MNHNY, CDR2 SVGAGI (reference sequence). The CDR3 coding sequence is TGTGCCAGCAAGGGGACAGTCACCGGGGAGCTGTTTTTT. Translation: CASKGTVTGELFF.

CDR3 protein: CASSHIGAGGIHEQFF. CDR3 DNA: TGTGCCAGCAGCCATATAGGGGCGGGAGGCATTCATGAGCAGTTCTTC. The V and J genes are TRBV14 and TRBJ2-1; TRBD2 aligns across 8 bases. The CDR3 is 16 amino acids. The germline V gene encodes CDR1 SGHDN and CDR2 FVKESK. With V trimmed by 3 bases and J by 8 bases, 12 bases remained unmatched.

This chain connects TRBV25-1 to TRBJ2-3; no clear D gene. The CDR3 is 14 residues long. V gave up 2 bases and J gave up 1 base, with 7 bases separating them. Germline V gives CDR1 MGHDK, CDR2 SYGVNS. Here the CDR3 DNA reads TGTGCCAGCAGTGAAGGACGCCGCACAGATACGCAGTATTTT. Protein: CASSEGRRTDTQYF.

This clone showed up just a few times. This sequence joins TRBV29-1 and TRBJ2-7; possibly TRBD2 for D (5 bases). This CDR3 is built from 10 residues. V lost 4 bases and J 5 bases, leaving 6 bases between the germline ends. In germline, CDR1 is SQVTM, CDR2 ANQGSEA. CDR3 bases: TGCAGCGTTGGGAGGAACGAGCAGTACTTC. Protein sequence: CSVGRNEQYF.